The 6 T cell receptor beta chains listed next were all sequenced from one sample in a study of T cells in Graves' hyperthyroidism and ophthalmopathy. Amplified TCR beta CDR3 regions derived from RNA transcripts. In the first-round RT-PCR of the TCR CDR3, the HTBI primer set was used. TCRdb ran MiXCR on the multiplex PCR reads and lists one entry per CDR3 protein. The table has about 300,000 distinct CDR3 sequences, roughly a fifth seen once. Sequencing was done on a sample of blood. These receptors originate from a man between 45 and 60 years old with Graves' ophthalmopathy.

The V and J genes are TRBV29-1 and TRBJ2-1; D could derive from TRBD1 or TRBD2 (5 bases each). CDR1 is SQVTM and CDR2 is ANQGSEA in the germline V gene. The V gene lost 1 base and the J gene lost 15 bases, with 13 bases spanning the gap. The CDR3 spans 11 residues. The CDR3: CSVEGRDGGFF. CDR3 DNA sequence: TGCAGCGTTGAAGGTCGAGATGGGGGGTTCTTC.

In this sample, this clonotype turned up a few times. V usage is TRBV10-2 and J usage is TRBJ2-7; D unresolved. Germline V lookup: CDR1 WSHSY, CDR2 SAAADI. V lost 7 bases and J 1 base, leaving 14 bases between the germline ends. CDR3 length: 14 amino acids. CDR3 in amino acids: CASTKSRQSYEQYF. The CDR3, as DNA: TGCGCCAGCACCAAAAGTAGGCAGTCCTACGAGCAGTACTTC.

On this clonotype itself: Just one base apart from a much larger clone, this may be a read error. The V gene is TRBV28, the J gene TRBJ1-6; maybe TRBD1 (5 bases). The CDR3 is made up of 11 amino acids. With 6 bases removed from V and 11 bases from J, the gap between germline ends came to 8 bases. From germline, CDR1 is MDHEN and CDR2 SYDVKM. CDR3 in DNA: TGTGCCAGCAGGGGGACGACACCCCTCCACTTT. Protein product: CASRGTTPLHF. The entire variable domain, with the rest obtained from reference TRBV28 and TRBJ1-6, is as follows: DVKVTQSSRYLVKRTGEKVFLECVQDMDHENMFWYRQDPGLGLRLIYFSYDVKMKEKGDIPEGYSVSREKKERFSLILESASTNQTSMYLCASRGTTPLHFGNGTRLTVT.

The chain employs TRBV3-1 and TRBJ1-2, with 9 nucleotides matching TRBD1. V was clipped by 1 base and J by 2 bases; unmatched bases: 8. The CDR3 runs 17 residues. Looked up from germline, CDR1 is LGHDT and CDR2 is YNNKEL (reference sequence). The CDR3 nucleotides are TGTGCCAGCAGCCAAGGAAGGGGACAGGGTGGGAACTATGGCTACACCTTC. This encodes CASSQGRGQGGNYGYTF.

This clonotype has only a few counts. This chain links TRBV2 with TRBJ2-5; the D gene is possibly TRBD2 (5 bases). Between the trimmed V and J ends, which lost 6 bases and 5 bases, there was a span of 19 bases. Looked up from germline, CDR1 is SNHLY and CDR2 is FYNNEI. The CDR3 spans 15 residues. CDR3 sequence: CASRSGYGERETQYF. In DNA form, the CDR3 reads TGTGCCAGCAGGTCTGGGTACGGGGAGCGGGAGACCCAGTACTTC.

The sample holds many counts of this clonotype. The chain is built from TRBV28 and TRBJ2-3; TRBD1 aligns across 11 bases. From germline, CDR1 is MDHEN and CDR2 SYDVKM. CDR3 length: 15 residues. Unmatched junction bases numbered 6, after V lost 6 bases and J lost 4 bases. The CDR3 DNA is TGTGCCAGCAGCCCGGGACAGGGGGTCGCAGATACGCAGTATTTT. Encoded protein: CASSPGQGVADTQYF.